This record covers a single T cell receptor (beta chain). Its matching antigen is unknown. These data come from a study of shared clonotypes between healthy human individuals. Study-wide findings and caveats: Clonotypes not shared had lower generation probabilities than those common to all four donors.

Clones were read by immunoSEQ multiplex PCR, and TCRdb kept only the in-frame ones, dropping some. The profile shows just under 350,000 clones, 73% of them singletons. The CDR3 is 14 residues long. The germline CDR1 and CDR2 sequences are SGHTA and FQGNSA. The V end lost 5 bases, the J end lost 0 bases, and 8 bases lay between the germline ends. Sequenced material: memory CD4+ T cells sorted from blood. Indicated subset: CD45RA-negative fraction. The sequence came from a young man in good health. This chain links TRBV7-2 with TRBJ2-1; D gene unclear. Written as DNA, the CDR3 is TGTGCCAGCAGCCTCTCCCCCTCCTACAATGAGCAGTTCTTC. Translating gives CASSLSPSYNEQFF.